The rows below give T cell receptor beta chains drawn from one sample of a study of response to subunit inactivated influenza vaccine. TCRdb reprocessed the RT-PCR reads with MiXCR, giving one entry per CDR3 protein. The sample has just under 550,000 distinct CDR3 sequences, under 25% seen once; the top ten hold approximately 3%. The sample also formed part of further work on T cells expressing NK-cell markers.

The sequencing here drew on CD4+ T cells sorted from PBMCs, taken roughly 12 days after vaccination. All receptors come from a man aged 45-60 years who received an inactivated influenza vaccine. CDR3s include the opening cysteine and the closing phenylalanine or tryptophan. D genes are given only for firm matches. The listing skips clone size in some rows; elsewhere it reads once, few, many or a size class.

d_call,j_call,v_call,clone_size,cdr3_aa,cdr3_nt
TRBD2,TRBJ2-1,TRBV24-1,once,CATSDLAGGQYNEQFF,TGTGCCACCAGTGATTTGGCGGGGGGCCAGTACAATGAGCAGTTCTTC
TRBD2,TRBJ2-7,TRBV4-1,-,CASSPRGGTTYEQYF,TGCGCCAGCAGCCCCCGGGGGGGAACTACCTACGAGCAGTACTTC
TRBD2,TRBJ2-1,TRBV20-1,-,CSAHRLADSYNEQFF,TGCAGTGCCCACCGTCTAGCGGACTCCTACAATGAGCAGTTCTTC
TRBD1,TRBJ2-4,TRBV5-1,few,CASSPDRQGGIQYF,TGCGCCAGCAGCCCAGATCGACAGGGGGGCATTCAGTACTTC
-,TRBJ1-1,TRBV28,-,CASMLAGRALNTEAFF,TGTGCCAGCATGTTGGCGGGACGAGCATTGAACACTGAAGCTTTCTTT
TRBD1,TRBJ2-1,TRBV7-2,-,CASSPGQWKSYNEQFF,TGTGCCAGCAGCCCGGGACAGTGGAAGTCCTACAATGAGCAGTTCTTC
-,TRBJ1-1,TRBV5-1,few,CASSGGTQKNTEAFF,TGCGCCAGCAGCGGCGGGACTCAGAAGAACACTGAAGCTTTCTTT
TRBD2,TRBJ2-2,TRBV29-1,few,CSVKREGANTGELFF,TGCAGCGTAAAGCGGGAGGGTGCGAACACCGGGGAGCTGTTTTTT
-,TRBJ1-5,TRBV29-1,-,CSVRAGGNQPQHF,TGCAGCGTTCGTGCAGGGGGCAATCAGCCCCAGCATTTT
TRBD1,TRBJ1-5,TRBV20-1,few,CSASGTGSQPQHF,TGCAGTGCTAGCGGGACAGGGTCTCAGCCCCAGCATTTT
TRBD2,TRBJ2-3,TRBV9,-,CASSAGTTVTDTQYF,TGTGCCAGCAGTGCCGGGACTACGGTCACAGATACGCAGTATTTT
TRBD2,TRBJ2-5,TRBV20-1,-,CCARVALGLASRETQYF,TGCTGTGCTAGAGTAGCCTTGGGACTAGCATCCAGAGAGACCCAGTACTTC
-,TRBJ1-1,TRBV2,few,CASGITTGNTEAFF,TGTGCCAGCGGGATTACGACAGGGAACACTGAAGCTTTCTTT
-,TRBJ2-1,TRBV4-3,-,CASSQDLPRANEQFF,TGCGCCAGCAGCCAAGATCTCCCGAGGGCCAATGAGCAGTTCTTC
-,TRBJ2-3,TRBV5-1,-,CASRRLPTDTQYF,TGCGCCAGCCGGAGGCTACCCACAGATACGCAGTATTTT
TRBD1,TRBJ1-3,TRBV19,few,CASRTTGGTSGNTIYF,TGTGCCAGTAGGACGACAGGGGGCACCTCTGGAAACACCATATATTTT
-,TRBJ1-5,TRBV20-1,-,CSASQGRTSNQPQHF,TGCAGTGCTAGCCAGGGCCGGACAAGCAATCAGCCCCAGCATTTT
-,TRBJ2-3,TRBV7-2,-,CASSLVRGGDTQYF,TGTGCCAGCAGCTTAGTTCGCGGCGGGGATACGCAGTATTTT
TRBD1,TRBJ2-1,TRBV4-3,-,CASSGVAGGNEQFF,TGCGCCAGCAGCGGGGTAGCAGGGGGCAATGAGCAGTTCTTC
-,TRBJ1-5,TRBV28,-,CASSPGRRGNQPQHF,TGTGCCAGCAGTCCGGGGAGGCGGGGCAATCAGCCCCAGCATTTT
-,TRBJ2-6,TRBV5-4,few,CASSLDKSGANVLTF,TGTGCCAGCAGCCTCGACAAGTCCGGGGCCAACGTCCTGACTTTC
TRBD1,TRBJ1-3,TRBV5-1,-,CASSMDRGNTIYF,TGCGCCAGCAGCATGGACAGGGGAAACACCATATATTTT
-,TRBJ1-6,TRBV27,-,CASRRYGGEGNSPLHF,TGTGCCAGCCGGAGATACGGGGGAGAGGGTAATTCACCCCTCCACTTT
TRBD2,TRBJ2-1,TRBV12-3/TRBV12-4,-,CASRAGVSEQFF,TGTGCCAGCAGAGCGGGAGTTAGCGAGCAGTTCTTC
-,TRBJ2-1,TRBV5-1,few,CASSLAVGGFWNEQFF,TGCGCCAGCAGCTTGGCAGTCGGGGGATTCTGGAATGAGCAGTTCTTC
TRBD1,TRBJ1-2,TRBV4-1,-,CASSQGPARRQGANGYTF,TGCGCCAGCAGCCAAGGCCCAGCCCGGCGACAGGGGGCAAATGGCTACACCTTC
-,TRBJ2-1,TRBV29-1,few,CSVGSPEQFF,TGCAGCGTTGGATCCCCAGAGCAGTTCTTC
-,TRBJ1-5,TRBV7-9,-,CASSRTVGQPQHF,TGTGCCAGCAGCCGGACAGTGGGTCAGCCCCAGCATTTT
-,TRBJ2-7,TRBV5-1,-,CASTPTASYEQYF,TGCGCCAGCACCCCGACGGCCTCCTACGAGCAGTACTTC
-,TRBJ1-1,TRBV15,few,CATSSSGTVNTEAFF,TGTGCCACCAGCAGCTCCGGGACGGTGAACACTGAAGCTTTCTTT
-,TRBJ1-5,TRBV5-5,-,CASSLDRASNQPQHF,TGTGCCAGCAGCTTGGATAGGGCGAGCAATCAGCCCCAGCATTTT
TRBD1,TRBJ2-1,TRBV2,few,CASKGTGQNEQFF,TGTGCCAGCAAAGGGACAGGGCAAAATGAGCAGTTCTTC
TRBD1,TRBJ2-3,TRBV20-1,few,CSAPRTGGANTQYF,TGCAGTGCTCCGAGGACAGGGGGCGCGAATACGCAGTATTTT
TRBD2,TRBJ2-5,TRBV7-6,many,CASSLETSSGQETQYF,TGTGCCAGCAGCTTAGAAACTTCTAGCGGGCAAGAGACCCAGTACTTC
-,TRBJ1-4,TRBV4-3,-,CASSQVAYEKLFF,TGCGCCAGCAGCCAAGTGGCGTATGAAAAACTGTTTTTT
-,TRBJ1-2,TRBV4-1,many,CASSQGPGSNYGYTF,TGCGCCAGCAGCCAAGGTCCAGGATCTAACTATGGCTACACCTTC
TRBD2,TRBJ2-1,TRBV15,few,CATSTSSSGGALGEQFF,TGTGCCACCAGCACCAGCTCTAGCGGGGGGGCCTTGGGGGAGCAGTTCTTC
-,TRBJ1-2,TRBV5-6,-,CASSLAQLITANYGYTF,TGTGCCAGCAGCTTGGCCCAGCTAATAACAGCTAACTATGGCTACACCTTC
TRBD2,TRBJ2-7,TRBV20-1,few,CSGRRRGGPFYEQYF,TGCAGTGGCAGACGACGCGGGGGGCCCTTCTACGAGCAGTACTTC